This T cell receptor (beta chain) was sequenced in a study of cytomegalovirus exposure and HLA in healthy donors. The study ran its PCR with 60 Vbeta and 13 Jbeta primers. Using immunoSEQ multiplex PCR, the repertoire was profiled, and TCRdb retains in-frame clones only, with some absent. The sample lists about 190,000 clones, 85% seen once, with 1% in the top ten. As concerns this clone: This same CDR3 is encoded by further DNA sequences in the sample.

Germline lookup yields CDR1 SEHNR and CDR2 FQNEAQ (reference sequence). The CDR3 is 13 amino acids. The V end was cut by 1 base, the J end by 4 bases, with 5 bases between. J is TRBJ2-1 and V is TRBV7-9, with D unresolved. This receptor was obtained from a boy aged 2 to 10 in good health and CMV-seronegative. Sequenced sample: PBMCs. DNA of the CDR3: TGTGCCAGCAGCTTAGGGCAATACAATGAGCAGTTCTTC. Translated: CASSLGQYNEQFF.